This T cell receptor (beta chain) was captured by sequencing in a study of T cells in Graves' hyperthyroidism and ophthalmopathy. A remark on this clonotype: The antigen is undetermined.

An absence of ophthalmopathy progression within 18 months meant stable Graves' hyperthyroidism. Germline-derived CDR1 and CDR2 are SGHTA and FQGNSA. V was clipped by 4 bases and J by 3 bases; unmatched bases: 4. This CDR3 comprises 15 residues. Study conclusions and caveats: Researchers found most expanded thyroid clonotypes above 0.001 in blood as well.

Using RNA transcripts as the source, TCR beta CDR3 regions were amplified. Researchers ran a first-round RT-PCR on the TCR CDR3 using the HTBI primer set. TCRdb reprocessed the multiplex PCR reads via MiXCR and lists one record per CDR3 protein. The table includes tens of thousands of distinct CDR3 sequences, 54% detected once. What was sequenced was peripheral blood or thyroid tissue (not recorded which). The chain has TRBV7-2 and TRBJ2-5; 11 positions match TRBD2. The TCR was taken from a man aged 18 to 30 with Graves' hyperthyroidism. CDR3 region: CASSSVLAGEETQYF. DNA of the CDR3: TGTGCCAGCAGCTCAGTACTAGCGGGAGAAGAGACCCAGTACTTC.